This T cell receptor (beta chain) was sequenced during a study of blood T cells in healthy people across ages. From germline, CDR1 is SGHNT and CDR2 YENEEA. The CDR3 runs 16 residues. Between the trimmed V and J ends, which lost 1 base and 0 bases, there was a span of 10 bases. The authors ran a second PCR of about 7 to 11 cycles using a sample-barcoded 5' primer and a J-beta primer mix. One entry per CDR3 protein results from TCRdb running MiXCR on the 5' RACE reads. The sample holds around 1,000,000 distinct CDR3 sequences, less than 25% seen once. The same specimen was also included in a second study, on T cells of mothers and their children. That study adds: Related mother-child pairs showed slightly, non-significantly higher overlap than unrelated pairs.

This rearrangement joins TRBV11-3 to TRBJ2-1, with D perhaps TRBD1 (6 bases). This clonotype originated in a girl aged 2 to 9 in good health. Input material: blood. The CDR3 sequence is CASSLGGPPSYNEQFF. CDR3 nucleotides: TGTGCCAGCAGCTTAGGGGGGCCTCCCTCCTACAATGAGCAGTTCTTC.